This T cell receptor (beta chain) was sequenced during a study of shared clonotypes between healthy human individuals. Looking at the study overall: Donors had three CD4 naive, three CD4 memory, two CD8 naive and one CD8 memory plate apiece.

Turning to this clone: No antigen is known for it.

The assay was immunoSEQ multiplex PCR, and TCRdb's table has in-frame clones only and misses some. The table includes approximately 2,000,000 clones, 85% to 95% detected once. Naive CD8 cells lacked CD45RO and underwent positive selection for CCR7, leaving out terminally differentiated effector memory CD45RA+ cells. Points from the study as a whole: It was the non-shared clonotypes that had lower generation probabilities than clonotypes shared by all four donors. Naive subsets, compared against memory subsets, generally had larger estimated richness values. Several donors held about 5% of naive CD4 clonotypes in common.

The CDR3 is 15 residues long. From germline, CDR1 is SGHAT and CDR2 FQNNGV. The V end lost 4 bases, the J end lost 4 bases, and 17 bases lay between the germline ends. The chain uses TRBV11-2 and TRBJ2-7; D may correspond to TRBD1 or TRBD2 (6 bases each). The sequencing input was naive CD8+ T cells from PBMCs. This sequence was found in a man aged 18 to 30 in good health. Some clones in this sample may be carry-over from other donors' samples. The CDR3 sequence is CASSSGGGGGYEQYF. The CDR3 DNA follows: TGTGCCAGCAGCTCCGGAGGGGGTGGTGGATACGAGCAGTACTTC.